What follows are 18 T cell receptor beta chains derived from one specimen sequenced in a study of cytomegalovirus exposure and HLA in healthy donors. Vbeta (60) and Jbeta (13) primers were used in the PCR. Sequenced by immunoSEQ multiplex PCR; TCRdb stores in-frame clones only, minus some. Of 130,000 to 150,000 clones listed, just under 85% are singletons. The sequencing sample was made of PBMCs. Receptor source: a man in his forties in good health and CMV-seropositive.

Comments on this clone: The identical CDR3 is also encoded by other nucleotide sequences in the sample. CDR3 sequence: CASSLGGGNQPQHF. The CDR3 DNA reads TGTGCCAGCAGTTTGGGAGGGGGCAATCAGCCCCAGCATTTT. The chain employs TRBV27 and TRBJ1-5, with D perhaps TRBD1 (5 bases). The CDR3 contains 14 residues. Trimming took 3 bases from V and 2 from J, leaving 8 bases between them. Germline CDR1 and CDR2: MNHEY and SMNVEV (reference sequence).

V usage is TRBV16 and J usage is TRBJ2-7; 7 bases map to TRBD1. Germline assignment: CDR1 KGHSY and CDR2 FQNENV. Losses at the gene ends were 2 bases for V and 7 bases for J; bases not matched to a gene: 11. This CDR3 region has 15 residues. The CDR3 loop is CASSQAFEGAWEQYF. The CDR3 nucleotides are TGTGCCAGCAGCCAAGCGTTTGAGGGGGCGTGGGAGCAGTACTTC.

This clone appeared a few times. The genes are TRBV11-2 and TRBJ2-5; D gene unclear. CDR3 size: 11 residues. The V gene lost 4 bases and the J gene lost 4 bases, with 4 bases spanning the gap. CDR1 and CDR2 from the germline V gene are SGHAT and FQNNGV. CDR3 coding DNA: TGTGCCAGCAGCTCAGGAGAGACCCAGTACTTC. Its protein product is CASSSGETQYF. Complete variable domain (other parts from reference TRBV11-2 and TRBJ2-5): EAGVAQSPRYKIIEKRQSVAFWCNPISGHATLYWYQQILGQGPKLLIQFQNNGVVDDSQLPKDRFSAERLKGVDSTLKIQPAKLEDSAVYLCASSSGETQYFGPGTRLLVL.

The table lists this clone with a count of one. The genes are TRBV27 and TRBJ1-2, with D tentatively TRBD1 (6 bases). With 6 bases removed from V and 7 bases from J, the gap between germline ends came to 21 bases. From germline, CDR1 is MNHEY and CDR2 SMNVEV (reference sequence). This CDR3 contains 15 residues. DNA for the CDR3: TGTGCCAGCAGGAGAGCAGGGGTTCTTCGGGTTGGCTACACCTTC. Its translation is CASRRAGVLRVGYTF.

The rearrangement links TRBV29-1 to TRBJ1-2; 7 nucleotides agree with TRBD1. Germline trimming cut 4 bases from V and 6 bases from J; bases unmatched to any gene: 8. Germline assignment: CDR1 SQVTM and CDR2 ANQGSEA. CDR3 length equals 13 residues. The CDR3 loop reads CSVGGGSGNGYTF. CDR3 in DNA: TGCAGCGTTGGAGGGGGCAGTGGGAATGGCTACACCTTC.

The CDR3 coding sequence is TGTGCCAGCAGCTTGGCACAGGGTCGCCCCTACGAGCAGTACTTC. This gives the protein CASSLAQGRPYEQYF. The chain links TRBV7-8 to TRBJ2-7, with D maybe TRBD1 (6 bases). This CDR3 has 15 residues. Germline CDR1 and CDR2: SGHVS and FQNEAQ. The V gene lost 3 bases and the J gene lost 2 bases, with 14 bases spanning the gap.

V gene TRBV5-1 combines with J gene TRBJ2-1; a possible D gene is TRBD1 (6 bases). V was clipped by 4 bases and J by 0 bases, with 11 bases between them. The length of the CDR3 is 15 residues. CDR1 and CDR2 (germline): SGHRS, YFSETQ. The CDR3 loop reads CASSAGQNSYNEQFF. As DNA, the CDR3 is TGCGCCAGCAGCGCCGGACAGAACTCCTACAATGAGCAGTTCTTC.

The chain links TRBV2 to TRBJ1-2, with no clear D. This CDR3 has 11 amino acids. Germline CDR1 SNHLY, CDR2 FYNNEI. V was trimmed by 3 bases and J by 7 bases, leaving 6 bases between them. CDR3 residues: CASSERFGYTF. CDR3 bases: TGTGCCAGCAGTGAGAGATTTGGCTACACCTTC.

The CDR3 DNA reads TGTGCCAGTAGTTCCAGCTACGAGCAGTACTTC. As protein: CASSSSYEQYF. The chain has TRBV19 and TRBJ2-7; D gene unclear. V lost 5 bases, J lost 3 bases, and 5 bases lay in between. Germline-derived CDR1 and CDR2 are LNHDA and SQIVND (reference sequence). The CDR3 is made up of 11 amino acids.

The chain joins TRBV4-1 to TRBJ2-7, with D tentatively TRBD1 (6 bases). Germline loops: CDR1 MGHRA, CDR2 YSYEKL. The V and J ends lost 0 bases and 0 bases respectively, with 9 bases between them. The CDR3 loop spans 15 amino acids. The CDR3 bases are TGCGCCAGCAGCCAAGACTGGACAGCCTCCTACGAGCAGTACTTC. This translates into CASSQDWTASYEQYF.

The chain uses TRBV2 and TRBJ2-2; D is possibly TRBD2 (6 bases). The CDR3 is made up of 15 amino acids. The germline CDR1 and CDR2 sequences are SNHLY and FYNNEI. The ends were cut back, 8 bases at V and 0 bases at J, with 13 bases in the middle. CDR3: CASGGWGPNTGELFF. DNA of the CDR3: TGTGCCAGCGGGGGGTGGGGACCGAACACCGGGGAGCTGTTTTTT.

The CDR3 reads CASSFRQGQGYTF. For the CDR3, the DNA is TGTGCCAGCAGTTTTAGGCAGGGACAAGGCTACACCTTC. The J gene is TRBJ1-2, the V gene TRBV27; maybe TRBD1 (6 bases). Germline V gene sequence: CDR1 MNHEY, CDR2 SMNVEV (reference sequence). This CDR3 is built from 13 residues. The germline V and J ends were trimmed by 3 bases and 8 bases, with 13 bases remaining between them.

The V call is TRBV5-1, the J call TRBJ2-3; D is perhaps TRBD2 (7 bases). The CDR3 has 16 residues. CDR1 is SGHRS, CDR2 YFSETQ, per germline. Trimming shortened V by 4 bases and J by 0 bases, and 15 bases separated the two germline ends. This CDR3 reads CASSPGGAGSTDTQYF. For the CDR3, the DNA is TGCGCCAGCAGCCCGGGGGGCGCAGGAAGCACAGATACGCAGTATTTT.

This clone has only a few counts. This sequence joins TRBV29-1 and TRBJ1-2, with a possible D match to TRBD1 (5 bases). This CDR3 is 12 amino acids long. V lost 1 base and J lost 5, with 8 bases in between. Germline CDR1 and CDR2: SQVTM and ANQGSEA. The CDR3: CSVEGGEYGYTF. For the CDR3, the DNA is TGCAGCGTTGAAGGGGGGGAATATGGCTACACCTTC.

V and J are TRBV2 and TRBJ1-2; tentatively, D is TRBD1 (5 bases). Germline loops: CDR1 SNHLY, CDR2 FYNNEI. The CDR3 is 14 amino acids. V was cut by 7 bases and J by 3 bases, with 15 bases left in between. The CDR3 protein is CASILQTAHYGYTF. The DNA of the CDR3 is TGTGCCAGCATTCTCCAGACAGCCCACTATGGCTACACCTTC.

This chain joins TRBV2 and TRBJ1-5, with D perhaps TRBD1 (6 bases). Germline V gene data show CDR1 as SNHLY and CDR2 as FYNNEI. The CDR3 covers 14 residues. V lost 1 base and J 9 bases, leaving 13 bases between the germline ends. This chain's CDR3 is CASSEGQVARPQHF. CDR3 nucleotide sequence: TGTGCCAGCAGTGAAGGACAGGTTGCAAGGCCCCAGCATTTT.

CDR3 residues: CAWRKATNYGYTF. CDR3 DNA: TGTGCCTGGAGAAAAGCAACTAACTATGGCTACACCTTC. The V call is TRBV30, the J call TRBJ1-2; D gene unclear. This CDR3 spans 13 amino acids. Between the trimmed V and J ends, which lost 3 bases and 0 bases, there was a span of 8 bases. CDR1 GTSNPN and CDR2 SVGIG come from the germline V gene (reference sequence).

This clone was counted between two and nine times. This rearrangement joins TRBV5-1 to TRBJ2-1, with TRBD2 identical over 11 bases. Germline CDR1 and CDR2: SGHRS and YFSETQ. The CDR3 length is 14 residues. Losses at the gene ends were 4 bases for V and 8 bases for J; bases not matched to a gene: 5. The CDR3 nucleotides are TGCGCCAGCAGCGTGACTAGCGGGATGGATGAGCAGTTCTTC. This gives the protein CASSVTSGMDEQFF.